The source of this T cell receptor (beta chain) is a study of blood T cells in healthy people across ages. Study at large: About one barcoded beta molecule per two T cells was captured by template switching.

Looked up from germline, CDR1 is SGHTA and CDR2 is FQGNSA. The CDR3 is 14 residues long. The ends were cut back, 4 bases at V and 4 bases at J, with 13 bases in the middle. The donors, all healthy, were Caucasians living in Russia, aged 6 to 90. Drawing of peripheral blood yielded about 10 milliliters from each donor. Study-wide results and caveats: TCR beta diversity per million T cells fell roughly linearly with age.

Worth noting for this clonotype: The target antigen is unknown.

A J-beta primer mix and a sample-barcoded 5' primer were used in a second PCR of roughly 6 to 12 cycles. TCRdb re-called the 5' RACE reads through MiXCR, storing one row per CDR3 protein. The sample carries approximately 1,700,000 distinct CDR3 sequences, about two fifths recorded once. This rearrangement joins TRBV7-2 to TRBJ1-1; D gene unclear. The TCR was taken from a human donor in good health. The sample comprised blood. CDR3 DNA: TGTGCCAGCAGCTCCGTATTCCCGACCACTGAAGCTTTCTTT. Translating it yields CASSSVFPTTEAFF.